This record concerns one TCR beta chain sequence. What it recognizes is unknown. Treatment meaning: approximately 18 received Ad26.COV2.S at low or high dose, single or two shots; about five received placebo; per-sample allocation not given. Material that was analyzed had been drawn on day 63 after the first vaccine or placebo injection. These data come from a study of Ad26.COV2.S vaccination and SARS-CoV-2 variants. General study results and limits: Measurement of non-spike TCR breadth gave similar results in vaccine and placebo recipients.

The CDR3 length is 15 residues. Germline V gene lookup returns CDR1 MNHEY and CDR2 SVGEGT. V was shortened by 4 bases and J by 0 bases, with 7 bases between the two germline ends. The assay was immunoSEQ multiplex PCR, and TCRdb's table has in-frame clones only and misses some. The profile covers hundreds of thousands of clones, with more than 80% appearing a single time and roughly 1.5% taken by the ten largest. The specimen comprised peripheral blood, sampled in a trial of Ad26.COV2.S vaccine versus placebo. V gene TRBV6-2 or TRBV6-3 combines with J gene TRBJ2-6; D remains unclear. The origin of this receptor is a person aged 18-65 years who received the Ad26.COV2.S COVID-19 vaccine or a placebo. The CDR3 bases are TGTGCCAGCAGTTTGAGAGACTCTGGGGCCAACGTCCTGACTTTC. Amino acids: CASSLRDSGANVLTF.